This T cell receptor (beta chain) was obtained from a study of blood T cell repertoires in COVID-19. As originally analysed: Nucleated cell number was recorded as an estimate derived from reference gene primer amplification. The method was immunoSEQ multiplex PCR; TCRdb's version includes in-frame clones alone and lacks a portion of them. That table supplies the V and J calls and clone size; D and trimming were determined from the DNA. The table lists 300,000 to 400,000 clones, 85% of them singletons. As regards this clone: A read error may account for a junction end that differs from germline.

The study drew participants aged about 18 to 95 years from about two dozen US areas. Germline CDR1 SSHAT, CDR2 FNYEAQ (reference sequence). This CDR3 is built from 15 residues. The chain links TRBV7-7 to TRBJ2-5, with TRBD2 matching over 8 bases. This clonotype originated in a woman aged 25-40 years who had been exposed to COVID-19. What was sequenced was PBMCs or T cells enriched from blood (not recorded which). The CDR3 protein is CASSLGLAGQETQYF. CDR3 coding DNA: TGTGCTAGCAGCTTGGGCCTAGCGGGCCAAGAGACCCAGTACTTC. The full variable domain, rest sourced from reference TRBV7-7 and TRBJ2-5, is GAGVSQSPRYKVTKRGQDVTLRCDPISSHATLYWYQQALGQGPEFLTYFNYEAQPDKSGLPSDRFSAERPEGSISTLTIQRTEQRDSAMYRCASSLGLAGQETQYFGPGTRLLVL.